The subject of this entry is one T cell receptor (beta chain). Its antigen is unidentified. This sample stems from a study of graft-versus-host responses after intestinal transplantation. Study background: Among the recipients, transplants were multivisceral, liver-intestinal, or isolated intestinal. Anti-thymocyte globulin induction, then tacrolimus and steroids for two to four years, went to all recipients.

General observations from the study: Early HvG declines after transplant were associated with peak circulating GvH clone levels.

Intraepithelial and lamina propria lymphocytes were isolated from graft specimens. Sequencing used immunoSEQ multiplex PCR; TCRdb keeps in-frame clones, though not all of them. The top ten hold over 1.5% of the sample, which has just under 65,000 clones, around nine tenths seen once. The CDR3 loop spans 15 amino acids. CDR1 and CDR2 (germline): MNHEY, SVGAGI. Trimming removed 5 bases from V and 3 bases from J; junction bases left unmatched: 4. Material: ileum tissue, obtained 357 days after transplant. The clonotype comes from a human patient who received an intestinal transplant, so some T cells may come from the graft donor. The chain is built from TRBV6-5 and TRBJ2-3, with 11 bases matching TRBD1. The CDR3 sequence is CASSPGTGGTDTQYF. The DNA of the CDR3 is TGTGCCAGCAGTCCCGGGACAGGGGGGACAGATACGCAGTATTTT.